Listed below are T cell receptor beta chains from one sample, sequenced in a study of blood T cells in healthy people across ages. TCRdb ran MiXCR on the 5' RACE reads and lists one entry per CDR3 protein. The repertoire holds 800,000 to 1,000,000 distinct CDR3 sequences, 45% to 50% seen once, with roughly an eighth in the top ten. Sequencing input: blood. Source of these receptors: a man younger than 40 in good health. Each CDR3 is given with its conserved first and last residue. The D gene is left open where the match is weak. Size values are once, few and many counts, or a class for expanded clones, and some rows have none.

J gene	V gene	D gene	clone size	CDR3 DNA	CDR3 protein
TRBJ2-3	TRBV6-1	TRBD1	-	TGTGCCACGACAGGGGATAGCACAGATACGCAGTATTTT	CATTGDSTDTQYF
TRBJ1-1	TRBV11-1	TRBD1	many	TGTGCCAGCAGCTTAACCGGGACAGGGATACCTGAAGCTTTCTTT	CASSLTGTGIPEAFF
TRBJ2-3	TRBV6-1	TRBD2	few	TGTGCCAGCATTCCGGGGAGGGGCCCTAGCACAGATACGCAGTATTTT	CASIPGRGPSTDTQYF
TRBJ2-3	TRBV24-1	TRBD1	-	TGTGCCACCAACCCCGGGACAGGTGCTTCAGATACGCAGTATTTT	CATNPGTGASDTQYF
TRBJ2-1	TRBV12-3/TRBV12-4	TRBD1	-	TGTGCCAGCAGAGGAACATCGGGACAGGGGGCTAATGAGCAGTTCTTC	CASRGTSGQGANEQFF
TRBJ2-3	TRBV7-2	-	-	TGTGCCAGCAGCTTAGTACGGGGTAGCGGCACAGATACGCAGTATTTT	CASSLVRGSGTDTQYF
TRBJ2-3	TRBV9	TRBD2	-	TGTGCCAGCAGCTTTGGACTAGCGGGCGGAGTGGCAGATACGCAGTATTTT	CASSFGLAGGVADTQYF
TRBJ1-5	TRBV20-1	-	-	TGCAGTGCTAGGGGTTATAGCAATCAGCCCCAGCATTTT	CSARGYSNQPQHF
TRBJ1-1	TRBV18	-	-	TGTGCCAGCTCACCGGAGCCAGTGAACACTGAAGCTTTCTTT	CASSPEPVNTEAFF
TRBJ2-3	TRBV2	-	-	TGTGCCAGCAGGAAACAGGGAGGGGGCACAGATACGCAGTATTTT	CASRKQGGGTDTQYF
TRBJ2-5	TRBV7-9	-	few	TGTGCCAGCAGCTTAACGGACGGACAAGAGACCCAGTACTTC	CASSLTDGQETQYF
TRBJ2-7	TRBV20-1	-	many	TGCAGTGCTAGAGAGAGTAGAAACTACGAGCAGTACTTC	CSARESRNYEQYF
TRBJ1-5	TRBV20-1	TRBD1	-	TGCAGTGCAAGACAGGGGGATCAGCCCCAGCATTTT	CSARQGDQPQHF
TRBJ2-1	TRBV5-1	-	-	TGCGCCAGCAGCTTTGAAGTGAGCTCCTACAATGAGCAGTTCTTC	CASSFEVSSYNEQFF
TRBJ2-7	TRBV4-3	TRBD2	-	TGCGCCAGCAGCCAAGAAATAGCGGGAGGTTACGAGCAGTACTTC	CASSQEIAGGYEQYF
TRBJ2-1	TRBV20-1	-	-	TGCAGTGCTACCGAGACAGGTGGCTTTGAGCAGTTCTTC	CSATETGGFEQFF
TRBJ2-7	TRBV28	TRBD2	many	TGTGCCAGCAGTTTTCTAGCGGGGGTTCCGGGAGAGCAGTACTTC	CASSFLAGVPGEQYF
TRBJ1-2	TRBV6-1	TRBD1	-	TGTGCCAGCAGTGACGGGACAGGTGTTTTATATGGCTACACCTTC	CASSDGTGVLYGYTF
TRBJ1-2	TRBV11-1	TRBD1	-	TGTGCCAGCAGCTTAGGTTCGGACAGGGGGCCGGCTAACTATGGCTACACCTTC	CASSLGSDRGPANYGYTF
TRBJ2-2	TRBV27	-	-	TGTGCCAGCAGTCCCCTGGGAGAAGAAGTGCAATCCATAAACACCGGGGAGCTGTTTTTT	CASSPLGEEVQSINTGELFF
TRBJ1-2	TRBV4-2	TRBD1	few	TGTGCCAGCAGCCAAGAGGCGGCCAGGGGGATTCGCTATGGCTACACCTTC	CASSQEAARGIRYGYTF
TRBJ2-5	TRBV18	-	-	TGTGCCAGCATGACCTCGGAGACCCAGTACTTC	CASMTSETQYF
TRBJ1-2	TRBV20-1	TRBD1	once	TGCAGTGCACGGGACAGGTCCTATGGCTACACCTTC	CSARDRSYGYTF
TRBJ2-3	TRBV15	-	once	TGTGCCACCAGCAGAGAGAACGGACCCTCGGATACGCAGTATTTT	CATSRENGPSDTQYF
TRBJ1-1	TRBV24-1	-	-	TGTGCCACCAGTGATCGGTGGAACACTGAAGCTTTCTTT	CATSDRWNTEAFF
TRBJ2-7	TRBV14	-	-	TGTGCCAGCAGCCAAGATTGGAGGAAGCAGTACTTC	CASSQDWRKQYF
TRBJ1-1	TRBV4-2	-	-	TGTGCCAGCAGCCACAGGGCCGATGAAGCTTTCTTT	CASSHRADEAFF
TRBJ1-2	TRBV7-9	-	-	TGTGCCAGCAGCGAGATGGACACCCCGAGCTATGGCTACACCTTC	CASSEMDTPSYGYTF
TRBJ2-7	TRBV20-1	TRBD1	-	TGCAGTGCTCTTACAGGGGGCGAGCAGTACTTC	CSALTGGEQYF
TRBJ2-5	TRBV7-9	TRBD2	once	TGTGCCAGCAGCGTACTAGCGGGGGGCCGCCCCTGGGAGACCCAGTACTTC	CASSVLAGGRPWETQYF
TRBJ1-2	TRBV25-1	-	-	TGTGCCAGCAGTGAATCGCCAGGCGGGCTGAATGGCTACACCTTC	CASSESPGGLNGYTF
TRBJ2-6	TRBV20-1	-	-	TGCAGTGCTAGACCTACAGAGCCTGGGGCCAACGTCCTGACTTTC	CSARPTEPGANVLTF
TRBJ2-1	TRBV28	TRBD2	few	TGTGCCAGCAGTTTAAGGGGACTAGCGTACAATGAGCAGTTCTTC	CASSLRGLAYNEQFF
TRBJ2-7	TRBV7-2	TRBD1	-	TGTGCCAGCAGCTTCACGGACAGGGGTCTGTCCGAGCAGTACTTC	CASSFTDRGLSEQYF
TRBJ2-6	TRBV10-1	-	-	TGCGCCAGGAACCTTCTAGCCATGAGCTCTGGGGCCAACGTCCTGACTTTC	CARNLLAMSSGANVLTF
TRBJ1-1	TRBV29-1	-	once	TGCAGCGTTGGGGACGGGGACACTGAAGCTTTCTTT	CSVGDGDTEAFF
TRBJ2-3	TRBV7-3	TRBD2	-	TGTGCCAGCTCGACGGGACTACCCACAGATACGCAGTATTTT	CASSTGLPTDTQYF
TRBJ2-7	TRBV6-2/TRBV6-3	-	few	TGTGCCATCGGTTACGGAGTATCCTACGAGCAGTACTTC	CAIGYGVSYEQYF
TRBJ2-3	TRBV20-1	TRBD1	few	TGCAGTGCTAGAGGCCCAAGGGGACAGGGTCCGTCTGATACGCAGTATTTT	CSARGPRGQGPSDTQYF
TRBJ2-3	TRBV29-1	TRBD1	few	TGCAGCGTCTGGGGCCGGGACAGGGGACCAGATACGCAGTATTTT	CSVWGRDRGPDTQYF
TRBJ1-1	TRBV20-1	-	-	TGCAGTGCTAGTCGTCCAGCTAACACTGAAGCTTTCTTT	CSASRPANTEAFF
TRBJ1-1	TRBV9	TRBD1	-	TGTGCCAGCAGCTCCCGGACAGGGAGGAACACTGAAGCTTTCTTT	CASSSRTGRNTEAFF
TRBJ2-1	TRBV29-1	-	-	TGCAGCGTGGGTATGGGAGAGCAGTTCTTC	CSVGMGEQFF
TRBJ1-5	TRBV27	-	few	TGTGCCAGCAGTTACGATCATGGGCAGCCCCAGCATTTT	CASSYDHGQPQHF
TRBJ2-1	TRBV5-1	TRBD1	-	TGCGCCAGCCACAGGGGTAGCGATGAGCAGTTCTTC	CASHRGSDEQFF
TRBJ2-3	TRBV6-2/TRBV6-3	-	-	TGTGCCAGCAGTTTTCTCAGCAACACAGATACGCAGTATTTT	CASSFLSNTDTQYF
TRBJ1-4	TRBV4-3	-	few	TGCGCCAGCAGCCCGAGGGACAACCCCGTCGGACTGTTTTTT	CASSPRDNPVGLFF
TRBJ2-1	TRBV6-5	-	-	TGTGCCAGCAGCCGATATAGGACTACCCTTGGGGATGAGCAGTTCTTC	CASSRYRTTLGDEQFF
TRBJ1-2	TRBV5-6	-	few	TGTGCCAGCAGCTTGGCAGAAGGTCCTGGCTACACCTTC	CASSLAEGPGYTF
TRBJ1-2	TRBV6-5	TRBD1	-	TGTGCCAGCAGTTACTCGTGGGCATCAAGGGGACAGGGCATACCCTATGGCTACACCTTC	CASSYSWASRGQGIPYGYTF
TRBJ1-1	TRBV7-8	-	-	TGTGCCAGCAGCTTCAGGGAGGACACTGAAGCTTTCTTT	CASSFREDTEAFF
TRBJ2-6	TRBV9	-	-	TGTGCCAGCAGCAAAAGAAACTCTGGGGCCAACGTCCTGACTTTC	CASSKRNSGANVLTF
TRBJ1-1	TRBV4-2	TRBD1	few	TGTGCCAGCAGCCACGGGACAGGGAGGGGTGACACTGAAGCTTTCTTT	CASSHGTGRGDTEAFF
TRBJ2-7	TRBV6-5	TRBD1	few	TGTGCCAGCAGTTTCGCTCCGGGACAGGGGGGCCACGAGCAGTACTTC	CASSFAPGQGGHEQYF
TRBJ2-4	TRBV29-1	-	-	TGCAGCGTTCGACTCTACAGGGCGTCCAAAAACATTCAGTACTTC	CSVRLYRASKNIQYF
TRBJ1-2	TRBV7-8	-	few	TGTGCCAGCAGCAACCGACAGGCCACCAACTATGGCTACACCTTC	CASSNRQATNYGYTF
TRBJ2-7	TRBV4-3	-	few	TGCGCCAGCAGCCAAGAATTTCCCGGCCAGTCTTCCTACGAGCAGTACTTC	CASSQEFPGQSSYEQYF
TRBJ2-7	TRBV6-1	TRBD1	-	TGTGCCAGCAGTTTAATACAGGGGGCTAGGTCCTACGAGCAGTACTTC	CASSLIQGARSYEQYF
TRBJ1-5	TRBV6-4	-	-	TGTGCCATCCTCTCGCTTAGCTATAGCAATCAGCCCCAGCATTTT	CAILSLSYSNQPQHF